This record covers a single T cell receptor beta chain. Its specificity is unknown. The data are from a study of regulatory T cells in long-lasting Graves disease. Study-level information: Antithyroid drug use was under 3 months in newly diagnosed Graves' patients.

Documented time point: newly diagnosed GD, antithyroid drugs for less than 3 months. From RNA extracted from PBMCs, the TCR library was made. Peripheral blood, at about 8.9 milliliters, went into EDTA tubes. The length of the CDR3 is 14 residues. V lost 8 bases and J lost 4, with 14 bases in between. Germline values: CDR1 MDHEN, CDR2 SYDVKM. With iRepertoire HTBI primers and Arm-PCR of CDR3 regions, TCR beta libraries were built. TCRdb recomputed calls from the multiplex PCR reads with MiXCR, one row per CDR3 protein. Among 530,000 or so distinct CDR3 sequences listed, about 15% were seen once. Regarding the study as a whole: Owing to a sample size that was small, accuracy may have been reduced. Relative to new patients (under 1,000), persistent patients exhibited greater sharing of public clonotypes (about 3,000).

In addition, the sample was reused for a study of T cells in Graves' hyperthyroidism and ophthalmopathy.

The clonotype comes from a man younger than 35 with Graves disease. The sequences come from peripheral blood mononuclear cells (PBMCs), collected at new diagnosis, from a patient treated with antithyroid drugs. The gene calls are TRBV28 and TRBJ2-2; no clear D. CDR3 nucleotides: TGTGCCAGCCGCTCTTATCTTAGCACCGGGGAGCTGTTTTTT. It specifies CASRSYLSTGELFF.